This TCR beta chain emerged from a study of early T cells in non-severe SARS-CoV-2 infection. This clonotype was counted at least ten times. The antigen is unknown. CDR1 and CDR2 from the germline V gene are KGHSH and LQKENI. Trimming removed 9 bases from V and 6 bases from J; junction bases left unmatched: 16. The CDR3 has 15 residues. Study-wide results and caveats: The matching step, a VDJdb search, favored anti-spike CD8 responses and missed private and CD4 specificities.

Unique molecular identifiers tagged individual cDNA molecules. TCRdb redid the calling of the 5' RACE reads with MiXCR, one entry per CDR3 protein. The sample carries 55,000 to 85,000 distinct CDR3 sequences, approximately 11% recorded once. The TCR comes from an adult who was a healthcare worker with PCR-confirmed SARS-CoV-2 infection or an uninfected control (not recorded which). The chain combines TRBV18 with TRBJ2-7; 8 positions match TRBD1. Here the sequenced sample was whole blood, taken at baseline. The CDR3 DNA is TGTGCCAGTAGTCCAGGGGGCGGCCGATTTGGCGAGCAGTACTTC. Amino acids: CASSPGGGRFGEQYF.